The 27 T cell receptor beta chains below all came from one sample that was sequenced in a study of blood T cell repertoires in COVID-19. Here immunoSEQ multiplex PCR was the method, and the copy in TCRdb shows in-frame clones only, minus some. This sample has 250,000 or so clones, with roughly 81% found just once. Material: PBMCs or T cells enriched from blood (not recorded which). The receptor source for this set is a woman between 45 and 65 years old who had been exposed to COVID-19.

The V gene is TRBV11-2, the J gene TRBJ2-7; TRBD2 matches at 8 bases. Germline loops: CDR1 SGHAT, CDR2 FQNNGV. There are 15 residues in the CDR3. The trim removed 0 bases at V and 3 bases at J, leaving 4 bases unmatched. The CDR3 DNA reads as TGTGCCAGCAGCTTAGAGCGGGGGGCCTTCTACGAGCAGTACTTC. Translating gives CASSLERGAFYEQYF.

This chain connects TRBV12-5 to TRBJ1-1; D remains unclear. The CDR3 extends over 14 amino acids. V was cut by 2 bases and J by 0 bases, with 7 bases left in between. CDR1 is LGHNT, CDR2 FRNRAP, per germline. CDR3 bases: TGTGCTAGTGGTTTGTCGGGGTTGAACACTGAAGCTTTCTTT. Its translation is CASGLSGLNTEAFF.

V and J are TRBV10-1 and TRBJ2-1; TRBD2 matches 9 bases. The CDR3 has 15 amino acids. After removal of 7 bases from V and 10 bases from J, the junction contained 14 bases not matched to a gene. Germline lookup yields CDR1 WNHNN and CDR2 SYGVQD (reference sequence). DNA of the CDR3: TGCGCCAGCAATTCCCAGCGGGGGGCCGGGGGAGAGCAGTTCTTC. It encodes CASNSQRGAGGEQFF.

V is TRBV21-1 and J is TRBJ1-5; TRBD1 was called by the table and not checked on the DNA. TRBV21-1 is marked as a pseudogene. This CDR3 has 15 residues. CDR3 nucleotides: TGTGCCAGCAGCAAAGCGCCAGAAACAAATCAGCCCCAGCATTTT. This gives the protein CASSKAPETNQPQHF.

This chain links TRBV2 with TRBJ2-1; maybe TRBD2 (6 bases). This CDR3 has 15 residues. The germline V gene has CDR1 SNHLY and CDR2 FYNNEI. Trimming cost V 10 bases and J 7 bases, with 23 bases left between them. The CDR3 region has the DNA TGTGCCACCTCTTTAGGGACTGCGCCCTTTAATGAGCAGTTCTTC. It translates to CATSLGTAPFNEQFF. Full variable domain (rest looked up from reference TRBV2 and TRBJ2-1): EPEVTQTPSHQVTQMGQEVILRCVPISNHLYFYWYRQILGQKVEFLVSFYNNEISEKSEIFDDQFSVERPDGSNFTLKIRSTKLEDSAMYFCATSLGTAPFNEQFFGPGTRLTVL.

Turning to this clone: Other DNA sequences in this specimen translate into the identical CDR3. The chain combines TRBV9 with TRBJ2-2, with a possible D match to TRBD1 (6 bases). CDR1 SGDLS and CDR2 YYNGEE come from the germline V gene. The germline V and J ends were trimmed by 2 bases and 1 base, with 9 bases remaining between them. The CDR3 extends over 15 amino acids. In DNA, the CDR3 is TGTGCCAGCAGCGTGGTGGGACAGAACACCGGGGAGCTGTTTTTT. Translating it yields CASSVVGQNTGELFF. Together with reference TRBV9 and TRBJ2-2, the CDR3 gives the full variable domain: DSGVTQTPKHLITATGQRVTLRCSPRSGDLSVYWYQQSLDQGLQFLIQYYNGEERAKGNILERFSAQQFPDLHSELNLSSLELGDSALYFCASSVVGQNTGELFFGEGSRLTVL.

The chain uses TRBV7-9 and TRBJ1-6; D gene unclear. Trimming took 1 base from V and 7 from J, leaving 11 bases between them. CDR3 length: 15 amino acids. Germline CDR1 and CDR2: SEHNR and FQNEAQ (reference sequence). CDR3 protein: CASSLGASRNSPLHF. CDR3 DNA sequence: TGTGCCAGCAGCTTAGGGGCCTCGAGAAATTCACCCCTCCACTTT.

The chain joins TRBV19 to TRBJ1-1; D may be TRBD1 (5 bases). The CDR3 spans 14 residues. The V end was cut by 9 bases, the J end by 4 bases, with 18 bases between. Per the germline V gene, CDR1 is LNHDA and CDR2 is SQIVND (reference sequence). CDR3 region: CASNSQGLGTEAFF. Here the CDR3 DNA reads TGTGCCAGCAATTCCCAGGGATTGGGCACTGAAGCTTTCTTT.

CDR3 sequence: CASSFPRRAGETQYF. For the CDR3, the DNA is TGTGCCAGCAGTTTCCCGAGGAGGGCGGGCGAGACCCAGTACTTC. The gene calls are TRBV28 and TRBJ2-5, with a weak D call TRBD2 (6 bases). The CDR3 runs 15 residues. The V and J ends lost 3 bases and 5 bases respectively, with 16 bases between them. CDR1 and CDR2 from the germline V gene are MDHEN and SYDVKM.

The chain is built from TRBV5-1 and TRBJ1-1; D gene ambiguous. V shed 2 bases and J shed 5 bases, with 13 bases lying between them. CDR3 length: 14 amino acids. Germline V gene lookup returns CDR1 SGHRS and CDR2 YFSETQ. CDR3 bases: TGCGCCAGCAGCTTCTGGGCCGGGGAAACTGAAGCTTTCTTT. Amino acid sequence: CASSFWAGETEAFF. The full variable domain, its missing parts supplied by reference TRBV5-1 and TRBJ1-1, is KAGVTQTPRYLIKTRGQQVTLSCSPISGHRSVSWYQQTPGQGLQFLFEYFSETQRNKGNFPGRFSGRQFSNSRSEMNVSTLELGDSALYLCASSFWAGETEAFFGQGTRLTVV.

The chain employs TRBV10-2 and TRBJ1-4; a possible D gene is TRBD1 (5 bases). The CDR3 covers 13 residues. From germline, CDR1 is WSHSY and CDR2 SAAADI. V was pared by 6 bases and J by 10 bases, with 15 bases between. For the CDR3, the DNA is TGCGCCAGCAGGACAGAGACGAATAGAAAACTGTTTTTT. Translation gives CASRTETNRKLFF.

Only a few counts were recorded for this clone. This chain links TRBV29-1 with TRBJ1-2; TRBD1 matches at 7 bases. Germline V gene sequence: CDR1 SQVTM, CDR2 ANQGSEA. V lost 5 bases, J lost 8 bases, and 14 bases stayed unmatched. This CDR3 region has 14 residues. This CDR3 reads CSVFDRAFTGGYTF. In DNA form, the CDR3 reads TGCAGCGTTTTCGACAGGGCTTTTACCGGCGGCTACACCTTC.

This clone occurred once. The V and J genes are TRBV28 and TRBJ1-5; tentatively, D is TRBD1 (5 bases). V dropped 4 bases and J dropped 3 bases, with 10 bases sitting between them. Germline CDR1 is MDHEN and CDR2 is SYDVKM. The CDR3 covers 14 residues. This CDR3 reads CASSYRQSNQPQHF. The CDR3 DNA is TGTGCCAGCAGTTACCGACAGTCCAATCAGCCCCAGCATTTT.

This chain connects TRBV7-9 to TRBJ1-1; D ambiguous. Germline CDR1 SEHNR, CDR2 FQNEAQ (reference sequence). Trimming removed 4 bases at V and 6 bases at J, with 12 bases between. The CDR3 totals 13 residues. The CDR3 coding sequence is TGTGCCAGCAGCTCCCCGACGGAGCCTGAAGCTTTCTTT. Amino acid sequence: CASSSPTEPEAFF.

The DNA for the CDR3 is TGTGCCAGCAGCAACCCCGGACAGGGGGGCGGGAGGACGCAGTATTTT. This codes for CASSNPGQGGGRTQYF. The rearrangement joins TRBV7-2 to TRBJ2-3, with TRBD1 matching 10 bases. V lost 5 bases and J lost 9; bases outside the gene matches: 14. The CDR3 has 16 amino acids. Germline V gene lookup returns CDR1 SGHTA and CDR2 FQGNSA.

The J gene is TRBJ1-2, the V gene TRBV19; TRBD1 matches at 8 bases. Per germline, CDR1 LNHDA and CDR2 SQIVND (reference sequence). The CDR3 length is 13 residues. The ends lost 6 bases at V and 6 bases at J; junction bases unmatched: 6. The CDR3 protein is CASRRQGRDGYTF. The CDR3 bases are TGTGCCAGTAGGCGACAGGGGCGGGATGGCTACACCTTC.

In its sample, this clone was seen a few times. The chain couples TRBV6-1 to TRBJ1-3; perhaps TRBD1 as D (5 bases). The CDR3 consists of 17 residues. Per germline, CDR1 MNHNS and CDR2 SASEGT. The V and J ends lost 2 bases and 2 bases respectively, with 16 bases between them. This CDR3 is CASSETAGSLTGNTIYF. CDR3 sequence (DNA): TGTGCCAGCAGTGAAACGGCAGGGTCTTTAACTGGAAACACCATATATTTT.

This chain uses TRBV19 with TRBJ1-4, with D perhaps matching TRBD1 (5 bases). V dropped 7 bases and J dropped 7 bases, with 19 bases sitting between them. The CDR3 spans 15 residues. CDR1 and CDR2 from the germline V gene are LNHDA and SQIVND (reference sequence). The CDR3 nucleotides read TGTGCCAGTAATCCCTCCGGGACTTCGGGTGAAAAACTGTTTTTT. Translating gives CASNPSGTSGEKLFF.

The V gene is TRBV4-1, the J gene TRBJ2-2, with D tentatively TRBD2 (6 bases). Germline CDR1 MGHRA, CDR2 YSYEKL. The germline V and J ends were trimmed by 8 bases and 2 bases, with 15 bases remaining between them. The CDR3 contains 15 residues. CDR3 coding DNA: TGCGCCAGCGGTGGCGGGGACTCTAACACCGGGGAGCTGTTTTTT. It specifies CASGGGDSNTGELFF.

This chain links TRBV5-4 with TRBJ2-6; TRBD1 is a possible D gene (6 bases). The CDR3 contains 17 residues. Germline CDR1 reads SGHNT; CDR2 reads YYREEE (reference sequence). Trimming stripped 3 bases from V and 2 bases from J, with 15 bases between. CDR3 residues: CASSSGPTGPGANVLTF. In nucleotides, the CDR3 is TGTGCCAGCAGCTCAGGCCCGACAGGACCTGGGGCCAACGTCCTGACTTTC. Supplemented by reference TRBV5-4 and TRBJ2-6, the full variable domain reads ETGVTQSPTHLIKTRGQQVTLRCSSQSGHNTVSWYQQALGQGPQFIFQYYREEENGRGNFPPRFSGLQFPNYSSELNVNALELDDSALYLCASSSGPTGPGANVLTFGAGSRLTVL.

The chain couples TRBV7-8 to TRBJ2-3; weak D call: TRBD2 (7 bases). Germline V gene sequence: CDR1 SGHVS, CDR2 FQNEAQ. CDR3 length: 16 residues. The ends were cut back, 5 bases at V and 8 bases at J, with 23 bases in the middle. CDR3 in amino acids: CASSPRGTYTLGTQYF. As DNA, the CDR3 is TGTGCCAGCAGCCCGCGGGGGACATATACGCTTGGTACGCAGTATTTT.

Of note for this clone: At one boundary the junction diverges from the germline segment, which might be a read error. The gene calls are TRBV6-2 or TRBV6-3 and TRBJ1-1, with TRBD1 matching over 8 bases. Germline values: CDR1 MNHEY, CDR2 SVGEGT. The CDR3 is made up of 17 amino acids. The CDR3 sequence is CASSHSRTGNMNTEAFF. Written as DNA, the CDR3 is TGTGCCAGCAGTCACTCGAGGACAGGGAACATGAACACTGAAGCTTTCTTT.

Comments on this clone: Other DNA sequences in the sample encode the same CDR3. The chain has TRBV5-1 and TRBJ1-1, with D tentatively TRBD1 (5 bases). The CDR3 length is 14 residues. The germline CDR1 and CDR2 sequences are SGHRS and YFSETQ. Trimming pared 2 bases from V and 0 bases from J, leaving 8 bases between. The CDR3 here is CASSLRGMNTEAFF. The CDR3 bases are TGCGCCAGCAGCTTACGGGGGATGAACACTGAAGCTTTCTTT.

The chain employs TRBV7-3 and TRBJ2-3; TRBD2 matches at 9 bases. Looked up from germline, CDR1 is SGHTA and CDR2 is FQGTGA. CDR3 length: 16 residues. V lost 2 bases, J lost 2 bases, and 5 bases stayed unmatched. CDR3 DNA: TGTGCCAGCAGCTTACGAGCGGGGGGCTTCACAGATACGCAGTATTTT. Its translation: CASSLRAGGFTDTQYF.

The chain employs TRBV9 and TRBJ2-3, with 9 bases fitting TRBD2. CDR3 size: 15 residues. The germline CDR1 and CDR2 sequences are SGDLS and YYNGEE. The V and J ends lost 1 base and 1 base, in that order; junction bases with no gene match: 1. The CDR3 nucleotides read TGTGCCAGCAGCGTATGGACTAGCGGCACAGATACGCAGTATTTT. Translation: CASSVWTSGTDTQYF.

The gene calls are TRBV5-1 and TRBJ2-1, with 7 bases lining up with TRBD1. This CDR3 contains 14 residues. J gave up 8 bases and V 3 bases, and 8 bases lay outside the gene matches. Germline assignment: CDR1 SGHRS and CDR2 YFSETQ. The CDR3 loop is CASSSLQGIDEQFF. For the CDR3, the DNA is TGCGCCAGCAGCTCCTTACAGGGGATCGATGAGCAGTTCTTC.

This clone has just a few counts. J is TRBJ2-5 and V is TRBV28; maybe TRBD1 (7 bases). V was cut by 2 bases and J by 3 bases, with 13 bases left in between. The germline V gene has CDR1 MDHEN and CDR2 SYDVKM. The CDR3 has 15 residues. CDR3 residues: CASSLGGTVKETQYF. In DNA form, the CDR3 reads TGTGCCAGCAGTTTAGGGGGGACAGTTAAAGAGACCCAGTACTTC.